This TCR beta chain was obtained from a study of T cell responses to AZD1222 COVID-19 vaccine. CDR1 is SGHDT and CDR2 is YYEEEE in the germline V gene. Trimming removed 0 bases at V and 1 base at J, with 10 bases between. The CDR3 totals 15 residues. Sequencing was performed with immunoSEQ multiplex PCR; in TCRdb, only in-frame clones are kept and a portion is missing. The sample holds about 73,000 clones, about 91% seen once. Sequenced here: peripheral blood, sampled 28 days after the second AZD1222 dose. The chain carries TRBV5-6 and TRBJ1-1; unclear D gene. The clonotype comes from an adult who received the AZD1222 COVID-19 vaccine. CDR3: CASSLGWRTNTEAFF. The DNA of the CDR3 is TGTGCCAGCAGCTTGGGGTGGAGAACGAACACTGAAGCTTTCTTT.